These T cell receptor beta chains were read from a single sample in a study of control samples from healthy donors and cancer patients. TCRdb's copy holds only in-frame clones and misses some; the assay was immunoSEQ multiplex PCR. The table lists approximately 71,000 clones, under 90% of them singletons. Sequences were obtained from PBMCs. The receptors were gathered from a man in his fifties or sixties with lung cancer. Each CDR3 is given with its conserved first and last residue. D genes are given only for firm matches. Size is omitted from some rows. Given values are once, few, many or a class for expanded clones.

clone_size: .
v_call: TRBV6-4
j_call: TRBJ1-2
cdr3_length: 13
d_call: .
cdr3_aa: CASSPQGLWGYTF
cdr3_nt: TGTGCCAGCAGTCCCCAGGGCCTATGGGGCTACACCTTC

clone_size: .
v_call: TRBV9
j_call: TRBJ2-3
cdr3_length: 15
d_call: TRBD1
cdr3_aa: CASSYLGQGADTQYF
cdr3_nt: TGTGCCAGCAGCTATCTTGGACAGGGCGCAGATACGCAGTATTTT

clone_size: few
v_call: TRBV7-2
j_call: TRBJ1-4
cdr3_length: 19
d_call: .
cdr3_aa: CASSRRGGWDLPSGEKLFF
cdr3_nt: TGTGCCAGCAGCAGACGAGGGGGTTGGGACCTCCCCTCGGGTGAAAAACTGTTTTTT

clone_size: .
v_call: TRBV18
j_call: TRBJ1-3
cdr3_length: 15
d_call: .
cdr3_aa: CASSPASGSGNTIYF
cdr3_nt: TGTGCCAGCTCACCCGCCAGTGGCTCTGGAAACACCATATATTTT

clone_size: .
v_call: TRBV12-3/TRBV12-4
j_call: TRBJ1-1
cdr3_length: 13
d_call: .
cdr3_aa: CASSSGLSGEAFF
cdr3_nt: TGTGCCAGCAGTTCCGGACTTTCCGGAGAAGCTTTCTTT

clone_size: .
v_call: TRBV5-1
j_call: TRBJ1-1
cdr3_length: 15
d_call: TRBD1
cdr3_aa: CASSSAGTGYTEAFF
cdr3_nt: TGCGCCAGCAGCTCTGCTGGGACAGGGTACACTGAAGCTTTCTTT

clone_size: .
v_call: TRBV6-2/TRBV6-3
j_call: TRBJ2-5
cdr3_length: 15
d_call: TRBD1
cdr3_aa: CASSQGTANWETQYF
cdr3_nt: TGTGCCAGCAGTCAGGGGACAGCTAATTGGGAGACCCAGTACTTC

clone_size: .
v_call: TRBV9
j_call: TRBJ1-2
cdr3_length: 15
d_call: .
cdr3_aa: CASSLHMGGNYGYTF
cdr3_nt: TGTGCCAGCAGCCTGCACATGGGGGGAAACTATGGCTACACCTTC

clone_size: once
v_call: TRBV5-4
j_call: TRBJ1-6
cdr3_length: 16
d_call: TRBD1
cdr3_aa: CASSSPGQGYNSPLHF
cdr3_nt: TGTGCCAGCAGCTCCCCGGGACAGGGTTATAATTCACCCCTCCACTTT

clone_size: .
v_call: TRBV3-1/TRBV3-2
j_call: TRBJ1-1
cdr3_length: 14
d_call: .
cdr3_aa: CASSQVSGRTEAFF
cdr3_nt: TGTGCCAGCAGCCAAGTTTCAGGGCGCACTGAAGCTTTCTTT

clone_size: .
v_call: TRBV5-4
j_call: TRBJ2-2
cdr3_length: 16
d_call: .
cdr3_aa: CASSPGSGTPTGELFF
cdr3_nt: TGTGCCAGCAGCCCGGGCTCTGGGACACCAACCGGGGAGCTGTTTTTT

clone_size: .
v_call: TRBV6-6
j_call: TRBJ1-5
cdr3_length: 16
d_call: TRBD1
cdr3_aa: CASVTGDFDSNQPQHF
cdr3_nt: TGTGCCAGCGTTACAGGGGACTTCGATAGCAATCAGCCCCAGCATTTT

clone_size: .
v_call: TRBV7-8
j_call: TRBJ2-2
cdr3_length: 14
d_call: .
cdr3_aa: CASSLARGTGELFF
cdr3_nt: TGTGCCAGCAGCTTAGCCCGGGGGACCGGGGAGCTGTTTTTT

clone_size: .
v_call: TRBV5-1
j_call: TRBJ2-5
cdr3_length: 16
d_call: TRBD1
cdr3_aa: CASSLSPGQGQETQYF
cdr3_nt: TGCGCCAGCAGCTTGAGCCCCGGACAGGGGCAAGAGACCCAGTACTTC

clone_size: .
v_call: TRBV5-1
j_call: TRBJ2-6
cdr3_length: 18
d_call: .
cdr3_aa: CASSLEGALSSGANVLTF
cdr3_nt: TGCGCCAGCAGCCTGGAGGGGGCTTTAAGCTCTGGGGCCAACGTCCTGACTTTC

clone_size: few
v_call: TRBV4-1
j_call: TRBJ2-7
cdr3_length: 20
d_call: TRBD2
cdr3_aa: CASSQDFWLAGETSSYEQYF
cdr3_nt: TGCGCCAGCAGCCAAGATTTTTGGCTAGCGGGGGAGACAAGCTCCTACGAGCAGTACTTC

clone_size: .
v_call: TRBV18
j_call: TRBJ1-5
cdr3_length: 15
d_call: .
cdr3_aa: CASSPVYQRNQPQHF
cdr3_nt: TGTGCCAGCTCACCGGTCTACCAGAGAAATCAGCCCCAGCATTTT